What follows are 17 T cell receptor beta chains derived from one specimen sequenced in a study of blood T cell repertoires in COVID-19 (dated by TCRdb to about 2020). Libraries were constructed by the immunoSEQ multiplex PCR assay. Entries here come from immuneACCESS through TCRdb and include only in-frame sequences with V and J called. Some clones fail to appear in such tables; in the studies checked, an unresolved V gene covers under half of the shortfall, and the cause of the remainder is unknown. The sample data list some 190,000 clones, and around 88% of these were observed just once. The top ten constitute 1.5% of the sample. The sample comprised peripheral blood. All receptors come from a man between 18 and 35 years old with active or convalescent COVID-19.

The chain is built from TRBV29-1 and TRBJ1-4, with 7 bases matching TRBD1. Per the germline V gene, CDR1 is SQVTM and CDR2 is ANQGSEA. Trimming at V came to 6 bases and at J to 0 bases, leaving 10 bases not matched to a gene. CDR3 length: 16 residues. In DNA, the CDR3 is TGCAGCGTGGCCAGGGGGACAGTCGCAACTAATGAAAAACTGTTTTTT. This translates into CSVARGTVATNEKLFF. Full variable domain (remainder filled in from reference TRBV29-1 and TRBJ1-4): SAVISQKPSRDICQRGTSLTIQCQVDSQVTMMFWYRQQPGQSLTLIATANQGSEATYESGFVIDKFPISRPNLTFSTLTVSNMSPEDSSIYLCSVARGTVATNEKLFFGSGTQLSVL.

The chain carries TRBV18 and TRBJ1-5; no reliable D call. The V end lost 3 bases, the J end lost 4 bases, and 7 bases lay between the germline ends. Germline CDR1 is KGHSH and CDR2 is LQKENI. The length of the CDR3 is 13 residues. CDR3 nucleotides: TGTGCCAGCTCACCTCGAGAGAATCAGCCCCAGCATTTT. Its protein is CASSPRENQPQHF.

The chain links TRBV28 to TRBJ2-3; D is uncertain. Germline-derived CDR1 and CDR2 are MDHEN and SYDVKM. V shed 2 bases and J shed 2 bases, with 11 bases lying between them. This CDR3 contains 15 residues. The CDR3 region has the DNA TGTGCCAGCAGTTTAGGTGTTCAGTTCACAGATACGCAGTATTTT. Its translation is CASSLGVQFTDTQYF.

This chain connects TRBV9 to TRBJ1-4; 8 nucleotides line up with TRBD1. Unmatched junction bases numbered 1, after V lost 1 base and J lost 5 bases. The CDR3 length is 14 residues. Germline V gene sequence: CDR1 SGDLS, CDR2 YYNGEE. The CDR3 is CASSVQGANEKLFF. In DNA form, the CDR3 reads TGTGCCAGCAGCGTACAGGGGGCCAATGAAAAACTGTTTTTT. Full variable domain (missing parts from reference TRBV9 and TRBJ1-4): DSGVTQTPKHLITATGQRVTLRCSPRSGDLSVYWYQQSLDQGLQFLIQYYNGEERAKGNILERFSAQQFPDLHSELNLSSLELGDSALYFCASSVQGANEKLFFGSGTQLSVL.

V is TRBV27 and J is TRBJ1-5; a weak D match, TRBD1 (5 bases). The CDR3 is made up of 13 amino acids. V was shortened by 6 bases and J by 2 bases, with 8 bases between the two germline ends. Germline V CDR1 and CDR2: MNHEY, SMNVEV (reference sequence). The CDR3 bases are TGTGCCAGCAGGGGGCTAGGCAATCAGCCCCAGCATTTT. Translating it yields CASRGLGNQPQHF.

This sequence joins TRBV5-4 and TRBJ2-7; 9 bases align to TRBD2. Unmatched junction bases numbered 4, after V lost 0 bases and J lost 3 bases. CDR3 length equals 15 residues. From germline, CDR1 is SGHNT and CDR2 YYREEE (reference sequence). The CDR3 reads CASSLGLAANYEQYF. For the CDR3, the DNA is TGTGCCAGCAGCTTGGGACTAGCGGCTAACTACGAGCAGTACTTC.

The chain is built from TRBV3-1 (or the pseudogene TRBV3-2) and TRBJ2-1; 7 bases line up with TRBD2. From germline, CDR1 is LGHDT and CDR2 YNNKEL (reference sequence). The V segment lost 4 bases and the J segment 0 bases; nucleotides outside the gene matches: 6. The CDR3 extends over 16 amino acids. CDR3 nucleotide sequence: TGTGCCAGCAGCCTTAAGTGGGGGGGCTCCTACAATGAGCAGTTCTTC. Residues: CASSLKWGGSYNEQFF.

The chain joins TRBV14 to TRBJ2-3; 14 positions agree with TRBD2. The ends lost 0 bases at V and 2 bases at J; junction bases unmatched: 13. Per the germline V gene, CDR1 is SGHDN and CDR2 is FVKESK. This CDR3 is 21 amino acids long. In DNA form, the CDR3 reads TGTGCCAGCAGCCAAGACCTATCGGGGACTAGCGGGAGACTTAACACAGATACGCAGTATTTT. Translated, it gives CASSQDLSGTSGRLNTDTQYF.

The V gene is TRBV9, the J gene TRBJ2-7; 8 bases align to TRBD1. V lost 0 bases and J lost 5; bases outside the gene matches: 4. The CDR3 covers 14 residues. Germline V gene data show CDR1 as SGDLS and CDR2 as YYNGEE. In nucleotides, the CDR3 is TGTGCCAGCAGCGTAGGACAGGGGCGCGACGAGCAGTACTTC. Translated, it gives CASSVGQGRDEQYF. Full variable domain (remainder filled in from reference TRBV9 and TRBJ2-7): DSGVTQTPKHLITATGQRVTLRCSPRSGDLSVYWYQQSLDQGLQFLIQYYNGEERAKGNILERFSAQQFPDLHSELNLSSLELGDSALYFCASSVGQGRDEQYFGPGTRLTVT.

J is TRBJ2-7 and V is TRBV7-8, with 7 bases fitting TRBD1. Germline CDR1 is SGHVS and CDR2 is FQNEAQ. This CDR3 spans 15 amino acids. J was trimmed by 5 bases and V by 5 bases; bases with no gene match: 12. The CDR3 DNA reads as TGTGCCAGCAGCACCCTAGGGGGCGCGGTCGACGAGCAGTACTTC. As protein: CASSTLGGAVDEQYF.

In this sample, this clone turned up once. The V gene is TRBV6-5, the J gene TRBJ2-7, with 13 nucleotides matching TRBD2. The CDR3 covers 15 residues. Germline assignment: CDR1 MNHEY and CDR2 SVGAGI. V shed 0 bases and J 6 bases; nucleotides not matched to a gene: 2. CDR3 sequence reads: CASSYSGLAGSEQYF. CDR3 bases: TGTGCCAGCAGTTACTCGGGACTAGCGGGATCCGAGCAGTACTTC.

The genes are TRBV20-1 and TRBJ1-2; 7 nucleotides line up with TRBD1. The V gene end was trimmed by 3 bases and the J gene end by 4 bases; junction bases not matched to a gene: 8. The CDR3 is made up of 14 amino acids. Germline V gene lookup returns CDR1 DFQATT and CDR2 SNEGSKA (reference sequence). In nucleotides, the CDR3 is TGCAGTGCTAGTTTGAAGGGGGCAGGCTATGGCTACACCTTC. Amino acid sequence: CSASLKGAGYGYTF.

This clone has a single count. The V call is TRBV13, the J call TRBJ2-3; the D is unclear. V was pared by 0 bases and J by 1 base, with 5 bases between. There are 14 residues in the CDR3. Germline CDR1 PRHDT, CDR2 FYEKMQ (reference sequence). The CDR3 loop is CASSLGAGTDTQYF. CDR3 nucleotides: TGTGCCAGCAGCTTAGGGGCCGGCACAGATACGCAGTATTTT.

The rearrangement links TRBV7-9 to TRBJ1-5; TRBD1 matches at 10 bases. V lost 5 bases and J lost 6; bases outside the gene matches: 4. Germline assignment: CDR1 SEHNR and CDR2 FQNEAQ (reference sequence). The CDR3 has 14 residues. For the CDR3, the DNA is TGTGCCAGCAGCAGGACAGGGGGTGCTCAGCCCCAGCATTTT. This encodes CASSRTGGAQPQHF.

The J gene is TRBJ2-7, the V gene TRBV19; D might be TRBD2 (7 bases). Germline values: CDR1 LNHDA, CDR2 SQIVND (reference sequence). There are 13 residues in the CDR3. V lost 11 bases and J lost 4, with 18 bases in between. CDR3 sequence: CASQGGAEYEQYF. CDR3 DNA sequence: TGTGCCTCCCAAGGGGGGGCTGAGTACGAGCAGTACTTC. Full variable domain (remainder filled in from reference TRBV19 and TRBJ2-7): DGGITQSPKYLFRKEGQNVTLSCEQNLNHDAMYWYRQDPGQGLRLIYYSQIVNDFQKGDIAEGYSVSREKKESFPLTVTSAQKNPTAFYLCASQGGAEYEQYFGPGTRLTVT.

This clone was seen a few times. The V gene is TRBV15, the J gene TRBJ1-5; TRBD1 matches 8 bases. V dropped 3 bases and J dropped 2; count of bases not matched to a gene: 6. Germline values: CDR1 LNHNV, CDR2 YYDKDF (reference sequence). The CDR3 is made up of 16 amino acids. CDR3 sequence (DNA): TGTGCCACCAGCAGTCAGGGGGCAGGGGGCAATCAGCCCCAGCATTTT. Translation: CATSSQGAGGNQPQHF.

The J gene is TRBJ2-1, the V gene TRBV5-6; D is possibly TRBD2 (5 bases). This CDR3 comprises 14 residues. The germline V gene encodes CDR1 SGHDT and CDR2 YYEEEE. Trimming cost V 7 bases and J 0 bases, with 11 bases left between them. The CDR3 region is CASGLGSSYNEQFF. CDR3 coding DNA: TGTGCCAGCGGACTGGGGAGCTCCTACAATGAGCAGTTCTTC. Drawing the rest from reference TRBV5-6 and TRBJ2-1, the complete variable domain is DAGVTQSPTHLIKTRGQQVTLRCSPKSGHDTVSWYQQALGQGPQFIFQYYEEEERQRGNFPDRFSGHQFPNYSSELNVNALLLGDSALYLCASGLGSSYNEQFFGPGTRLTVL.